Each of the 26 T cell receptor beta chains below was sequenced from the same sample in a study of T cells after yellow fever vaccination. Using its own MiXCR run on the 5' RACE reads, TCRdb lists one record per CDR3 protein. The sample has hundreds of thousands of distinct CDR3 sequences, about 9.5% seen once; the top ten hold 15% to 20%. Specimen: PBMCs, collected on the day of the first yellow fever vaccination. The receptors derive from a man younger than 30 who received the YFV17D yellow fever vaccine.

The chain uses TRBV20-1 and TRBJ1-1; tentative D call: TRBD1 (6 bases). Trimming shortened V by 6 bases and J by 6 bases, and 23 bases separated the two germline ends. CDR3 length: 15 residues. Germline V gene data show CDR1 as DFQATT and CDR2 as SNEGSKA (reference sequence). CDR3 loop: CSATFGRGVQPEAFF. In DNA form, the CDR3 reads TGCAGTGCAACCTTCGGCAGGGGCGTTCAACCTGAAGCTTTCTTT.

This clonotype was found a few times. This rearrangement joins TRBV5-1 to TRBJ1-1; the D is unclear. This CDR3 region has 16 residues. The V and J ends lost 4 bases and 0 bases respectively, with 16 bases between them. CDR1 is SGHRS, CDR2 YFSETQ, per germline. CDR3 sequence (DNA): TGCGCCAGCAGCAATCGTAGTTGGGCGGTGAACACTGAAGCTTTCTTT. Residues: CASSNRSWAVNTEAFF.

V is TRBV5-4 and J is TRBJ2-7; 14 bases align to TRBD2. The CDR3 covers 16 residues. The germline V gene encodes CDR1 SGHNT and CDR2 YYREEE (reference sequence). With 4 bases clipped from V and 6 bases from J, the junction kept 9 bases outside the gene matches. CDR3 nucleotide sequence: TGTGCCAGCAGCCACGGACTAGCGGGGGGTCGTGGCGAGCAGTACGTC. It translates to CASSHGLAGGRGEQYV.

The chain combines TRBV6-1 with TRBJ2-7; weak D call: TRBD1 (5 bases). The V end was cut by 10 bases, the J end by 2 bases, with 18 bases between. The CDR3 is 14 amino acids. CDR1 and CDR2 from the germline V gene are MNHNS and SASEGT. CDR3 loop: CATSPRTGPYEQYV. The CDR3 nucleotides read TGTGCCACCTCCCCCCGCACAGGTCCCTACGAGCAGTACGTC.

The V and J genes are TRBV7-9 and TRBJ1-2; weak D call: TRBD1 (6 bases). V was clipped by 5 bases and J by 2 bases, with 15 bases between them. Germline-derived CDR1 and CDR2 are SEHNR and FQNEAQ (reference sequence). CDR3 length equals 15 residues. DNA for the CDR3: TGTGCCAGCAGCGGCCGGGACACCAGAAACTATGGCTACACCTTC. Its translation: CASSGRDTRNYGYTF. The full variable domain, with the rest looked up from reference TRBV7-9 and TRBJ1-2, is DTGVSQNPRHKITKRGQNVTFRCDPISEHNRLYWYRQTLGQGPEFLTYFQNEAQLEKSRLLSDRFSAERPKGSFSTLEIQRTEQGDSAMYLCASSGRDTRNYGYTFGSGTRLTVV.

This chain links TRBV20-1 with TRBJ1-2; 8 bases match TRBD1. J was trimmed by 13 bases and V by 1 base; bases with no gene match: 5. The CDR3 is 11 residues long. CDR1 is DFQATT, CDR2 SNEGSKA, per germline (reference sequence). The CDR3 protein is CSARGDRSGTF. Written as DNA, the CDR3 is TGCAGTGCTAGAGGGGACAGGTCCGGCACCTTC.

The chain is built from TRBV5-1 and TRBJ2-5; D is uncertain. CDR1 is SGHRS and CDR2 is YFSETQ in the germline V gene. The CDR3 sequence is 14 residues long. The V and J ends lost 3 bases and 1 base respectively, with 10 bases between them. As DNA, the CDR3 is TGCGCCAGCAGCTCGCTAACAGTCCAAGAGACCCAGTACTTC. Encoded protein: CASSSLTVQETQYF.

This clonotype was counted at least ten times. The J gene is TRBJ1-6, the V gene TRBV7-2, with D perhaps TRBD1 (6 bases). Trimming shortened V by 7 bases and J by 7 bases, and 17 bases separated the two germline ends. The CDR3 extends over 15 amino acids. The germline CDR1 and CDR2 sequences are SGHTA and FQGNSA. Here the CDR3 reads CASMPPGHPNSPLHF. DNA for the CDR3: TGTGCCAGCATGCCCCCGGGACATCCCAATTCACCCCTCCACTTT.

This clonotype was seen more than once but under ten times. J is TRBJ1-4 and V is TRBV4-1; D is unresolved. Trimming took 0 bases from V and 6 from J, leaving 8 bases between them. The CDR3 length is 14 residues. Germline loops: CDR1 MGHRA, CDR2 YSYEKL. Written as DNA, the CDR3 is TGCGCCAGCAGCCAAGAGGTACGCGATGAAAAACTGTTTTTT. Translation gives CASSQEVRDEKLFF.

This clonotype was seen repeatedly, ten times or more. The rearrangement links TRBV5-1 to TRBJ2-2; D gene unclear. The V gene lost 4 bases and the J gene lost 1 base, with 14 bases spanning the gap. This CDR3 has 16 amino acids. Per germline, CDR1 SGHRS and CDR2 YFSETQ. The DNA for the CDR3 is TGCGCCAGCAGCCCTGGGTGGGAAGTGAACACCGGGGAGCTGTTTTTT. It is translated as CASSPGWEVNTGELFF.

This clonotype was seen at least ten times. This rearrangement joins TRBV4-3 to TRBJ1-1; D is ambiguous. Germline loops: CDR1 LGHNA, CDR2 YSLEER. The CDR3 length is 13 residues. Trimming took off 6 bases at V and 1 base at J, with 9 bases between the two ends. For the CDR3, the DNA is TGCGCCAGCAGACGTACTGGGAACACTGAAGCTTTCTTT. This translates into CASRRTGNTEAFF.

A few counts support this clonotype. V is TRBV20-1 and J is TRBJ1-5; a weak D match, TRBD1 (5 bases). This CDR3 has 14 amino acids. Trimming cost V 1 base and J 11 bases, with 18 bases left between them. Germline lookup yields CDR1 DFQATT and CDR2 SNEGSKA (reference sequence). The CDR3: CSARGGSKPRAQHF. The DNA of the CDR3 is TGCAGTGCTAGAGGGGGTTCGAAGCCCAGGGCCCAGCATTTT.

The CDR3 here is CASSLAIMADRVVGNTIYF. CDR3 DNA sequence: TGTGCCAGCAGCTTAGCGATCATGGCAGACAGGGTCGTTGGAAACACCATATATTTT. This chain links TRBV7-2 with TRBJ1-3; 7 nucleotides line up with TRBD1. V was pared by 0 bases and J by 3 bases, with 14 bases of the junction left unmatched. The CDR3 runs 19 residues. In germline, CDR1 is SGHTA, CDR2 FQGNSA.

This clonotype was counted ten times or more. The V gene is TRBV29-1, the J gene TRBJ1-1; D unresolved. The CDR3 has 11 amino acids. Germline assignment: CDR1 SQVTM and CDR2 ANQGSEA. V was pared by 4 bases and J by 0 bases, with 3 bases between. The CDR3 reads CSVVLNTEAFF. The CDR3 DNA is TGCAGCGTTGTCCTGAACACTGAAGCTTTCTTT.

The chain couples TRBV5-6 to TRBJ2-7, with 14 bases that match TRBD2. This CDR3 contains 14 residues. Germline-derived CDR1 and CDR2 are SGHDT and YYEEEE. V dropped 6 bases and J dropped 3; count of bases not matched to a gene: 2. CDR3 residues: CASIGTSGGYEQYF. The DNA of the CDR3 is TGTGCCAGCATAGGGACTAGCGGGGGCTACGAGCAGTACTTC.

CDR3 nucleotide sequence: TGTGCCAGCAGCTTCGGGGGGCGGAGATACAATGAGCAGTTCTTC. It encodes CASSFGGRRYNEQFF. This chain uses TRBV5-6 with TRBJ2-1; D is perhaps TRBD2 (7 bases). From germline, CDR1 is SGHDT and CDR2 YYEEEE. Trimming pared 2 bases from V and 4 bases from J, leaving 13 bases between. The CDR3 covers 15 residues.

The rearrangement joins TRBV6-1 to TRBJ2-1; D remains ambiguous. Trimming shortened V by 5 bases and J by 8 bases, and 13 bases separated the two germline ends. Germline V gene data show CDR1 as MNHNS and CDR2 as SASEGT. The CDR3 length is 13 residues. CDR3 bases: TGTGCCAGCAGTAAAACCCGCCGAGATGAGCAGTTCTTC. Its translation is CASSKTRRDEQFF.

This clonotype appeared many times. The chain uses TRBV7-6 and TRBJ2-7, with D uncertain. This CDR3 is 13 amino acids long. The ends were cut back, 1 base at V and 3 bases at J, with 7 bases in the middle. Germline V lookup: CDR1 SGHVS, CDR2 FNYEAQ. Here the CDR3 DNA reads TGTGCCAGCAGCTTAGACGGATTCTACGAGCAGTACTTC. This encodes CASSLDGFYEQYF. Complete variable domain (other parts from reference TRBV7-6 and TRBJ2-7): GAGVSQSPRYKVTKRGQDVALRCDPISGHVSLYWYRQALGQGPEFLTYFNYEAQQDKSGLPNDRFSAERPEGSISTLTIQRTEQRDSAMYRCASSLDGFYEQYFGPGTRLTVT.

This clonotype was seen at least ten times. This chain connects TRBV5-1 to TRBJ2-3, with 8 bases matching TRBD1. The CDR3 is 15 amino acids. Germline V gene sequence: CDR1 SGHRS, CDR2 YFSETQ. The V gene end was trimmed by 2 bases and the J gene end by 2 bases; junction bases not matched to a gene: 4. The CDR3 region is CASSFGTGFTDTQYF. CDR3 nucleotides: TGCGCCAGCAGCTTCGGGACAGGATTCACAGATACGCAGTATTTT. Looking up the rest from reference TRBV5-1 and TRBJ2-3 gives the full variable domain: KAGVTQTPRYLIKTRGQQVTLSCSPISGHRSVSWYQQTPGQGLQFLFEYFSETQRNKGNFPGRFSGRQFSNSRSEMNVSTLELGDSALYLCASSFGTGFTDTQYFGPGTRLTVL.

This clonotype was counted many times. The V gene is TRBV7-2, the J gene TRBJ2-1; 13 bases map to TRBD2. Germline V gene sequence: CDR1 SGHTA, CDR2 FQGNSA. This CDR3 has 15 residues. V lost 5 bases, J lost 8 bases, and 6 bases stayed unmatched. The CDR3 sequence: CASSNRLAGGDEQFF. CDR3 DNA: TGTGCCAGCAGCAACCGACTAGCGGGGGGCGATGAGCAGTTCTTC.

This clonotype was seen at least ten times. The gene calls are TRBV7-6 and TRBJ2-1; 9 positions match TRBD2. Looked up from germline, CDR1 is SGHVS and CDR2 is FNYEAQ. The CDR3 runs to 16 residues. The trim removed 4 bases at V and 0 bases at J, leaving 4 bases unmatched. CDR3 amino acids: CASSSIAGVSYNEQFF. The CDR3, as DNA: TGTGCCAGCAGCTCGATAGCGGGGGTCTCCTACAATGAGCAGTTCTTC.

The chain joins TRBV20-1 to TRBJ2-1, with D possibly TRBD2 on 5 matching bases. V gave up 3 bases and J gave up 8 bases, with 11 bases separating them. Germline CDR1 reads DFQATT; CDR2 reads SNEGSKA (reference sequence). This CDR3 comprises 12 residues. The CDR3 DNA is TGCAGTGCTAGTCCCCCGAGGGATGAGCAGTTCTTC. This encodes CSASPPRDEQFF.

This rearrangement joins TRBV6-5 to TRBJ2-1; 8 bases agree with TRBD1. The trim removed 2 bases at V and 6 bases at J, leaving 6 bases unmatched. The CDR3 is made up of 15 amino acids. The germline V gene has CDR1 MNHEY and CDR2 SVGAGI. The CDR3 loop is CASSYAGQEINEQFF. CDR3 DNA sequence: TGTGCCAGCAGTTACGCGGGACAGGAGATCAATGAGCAGTTCTTC.

The V and J genes are TRBV5-5 and TRBJ2-6; a weak D match, TRBD1 (5 bases). The germline V gene encodes CDR1 SGHKS and CDR2 YYEKEE (reference sequence). The CDR3 extends over 16 amino acids. V gave up 0 bases and J gave up 3 bases, with 10 bases separating them. In DNA, the CDR3 is TGTGCCAGCAGCTTGGGCTCAGGGAATGGGGCCAACGTCCTGACTTTC. It yields the protein CASSLGSGNGANVLTF.

The chain carries TRBV18 and TRBJ1-4; D gene uncertain. V lost 0 bases, J lost 7 bases, and 6 bases lay in between. The CDR3 runs to 13 residues. Germline CDR1 KGHSH, CDR2 LQKENI. The CDR3 DNA follows: TGTGCCAGCTCACCACCCGACCGTGAAAAACTGTTTTTT. Protein product: CASSPPDREKLFF.

This chain links TRBV7-9 with TRBJ2-3, with D possibly TRBD1 on 5 matching bases. The CDR3 sequence is 15 residues long. Germline CDR1 reads SEHNR; CDR2 reads FQNEAQ (reference sequence). V lost 4 bases and J 3 bases, leaving 14 bases between the germline ends. The CDR3 bases are TGTGCCAGCAGCTCCCCTTTGGCAGGGACAGATACGCAGTATTTT. Amino acids: CASSSPLAGTDTQYF.